Following are 27 T cell receptor beta chains from one sample sequenced in a study of CD8+CD57+ T cells in acquired aplastic anemia. Profiling that covered TCR beta VDJ and CDR3 relied on genomic DNA as its template. Via MiXCR, TCRdb re-called the reads, giving one row per CDR3 protein. The sample has 150,000 to 200,000 distinct CDR3 sequences; 64% are singletons. The sample taken for sequencing was sorted CD4+, CD8+, or CD8+CD57+ T cells (not recorded which) from PBMCs. Receptors originate from a human donor with severe aplastic anemia or a healthy control (not recorded which).

V usage is TRBV7-8 and J usage is TRBJ2-7; D is unclear. Trimming took 3 bases from V and 4 from J, leaving 7 bases between them. Germline V gene data show CDR1 as SGHVS and CDR2 as FQNEAQ. The CDR3 extends over 12 amino acids. CDR3 region: CASSFTEYEQYF. DNA of the CDR3: TGTGCCAGCAGCTTTACAGAGTACGAGCAGTACTTC.

This clonotype was counted between two and nine times. The chain is built from TRBV29-1 and TRBJ1-2; the D is unclear. The V end was cut by 1 base, the J end by 5 bases, with 8 bases between. Per germline, CDR1 SQVTM and CDR2 ANQGSEA. The length of the CDR3 is 12 residues. The CDR3 region has the DNA TGCAGCGTTGAAGGGCCGAATTATGGCTACACCTTC. Translation gives CSVEGPNYGYTF.

The chain carries TRBV20-1 and TRBJ2-7; 9 positions agree with TRBD2. CDR1 is DFQATT and CDR2 is SNEGSKA in the germline V gene (reference sequence). This CDR3 spans 15 amino acids. The CDR3 sequence is CSVARRGTSRWKEYF. The CDR3 nucleotides are TGCAGCGTTGCCCGAAGGGGGACTAGCAGGTGGAAGGAGTACTTC.

The V call is TRBV20-1, the J call TRBJ1-2; possible D gene TRBD1, 5 bases. The CDR3 runs 11 residues. V dropped 6 bases and J dropped 8 bases, with 13 bases sitting between them. CDR1 is DFQATT, CDR2 SNEGSKA, per germline (reference sequence). Here the CDR3 reads CSAPGVSGYTF. For the CDR3, the DNA is TGCAGTGCACCGGGGGTTTCGGGCTACACCTTC.

This clonotype occurred many times. This sequence joins TRBV10-2 and TRBJ1-2; possible D gene TRBD1, 6 bases. V dropped 3 bases and J dropped 2 bases, with 13 bases sitting between them. There are 15 residues in the CDR3. Germline CDR1 is WSHSY and CDR2 is SAAADI. DNA of the CDR3: TGCGCCAGCAGTGACTTCACAGGGTCCAACTATGGCTACACCTTC. Amino acid sequence: CASSDFTGSNYGYTF.

The V and J genes are TRBV9 and TRBJ1-3, with 9 bases matching TRBD1. Unmatched junction bases numbered 3, after V lost 0 bases and J lost 8 bases. Germline V CDR1 and CDR2: SGDLS, YYNGEE. The CDR3 totals 14 residues. The CDR3 DNA reads as TGTGCCAGCAGCGTAGAGACAGGGGGAGACACCATATATTTT. Translating gives CASSVETGGDTIYF.

Concerning this clonotype itself: Compared with germline, one end of the junction differs, possibly owing to a read error. The gene calls are TRBV7-6 and TRBJ1-5; TRBD1 matches at 7 bases. Per the germline V gene, CDR1 is SGHVS and CDR2 is FNYEAQ. The length of the CDR3 is 15 residues. The CDR3 reads CASSLTAGGGQPQHF. For the CDR3, the DNA is TGTGCCAGTAGCTTAACGGCAGGGGGTGGTCAGCCCCAGCATTTT.

The V gene is TRBV6-2 or TRBV6-3, the J gene TRBJ1-2, with D perhaps TRBD1 (6 bases). The CDR3 sequence is 11 residues long. CDR1 and CDR2 (germline): MNHEY, SVGEGT. V lost 5 bases and J 6 bases, leaving 7 bases between the germline ends. The CDR3 is CASSQGNGYTF. DNA for the CDR3: TGTGCCAGCAGTCAGGGGAATGGCTACACCTTC.

This clonotype was seen more than once but under ten times. V and J are TRBV9 and TRBJ2-5, with 7 positions matching TRBD2. The CDR3 runs 15 residues. From germline, CDR1 is SGDLS and CDR2 YYNGEE. V shed 0 bases and J 5 bases; nucleotides not matched to a gene: 7. The CDR3 DNA reads as TGTGCCAGCAGCGTAGCGTTGGGGGGGTGGGAGACCCAGTACTTC. This translates into CASSVALGGWETQYF.

This clonotype showed up many times. The V call is TRBV6-4, the J call TRBJ2-1; 7 bases are a match to TRBD2. This CDR3 has 12 amino acids. The V segment lost 0 bases and the J segment 10 bases; nucleotides outside the gene matches: 0. The germline V gene has CDR1 MRHNA and CDR2 SNTAGT. The CDR3 reads CASSDSGGEQFF. The CDR3, as DNA: TGTGCCAGCAGTGACTCCGGGGGGGAGCAGTTCTTC.

The V gene is TRBV5-8, the J gene TRBJ1-2; 8 bases match TRBD1. This CDR3 contains 16 residues. The J segment lost 5 bases and the V segment lost 4 bases, leaving 13 bases of the junction unmatched. CDR1 SGHTS and CDR2 YDEGEE come from the germline V gene. The CDR3 region has the DNA TGTGCCAGCAGCCCGGACAGGGTAGTGTCGAATTATGGCTACACCTTC. It specifies CASSPDRVVSNYGYTF.

In this sample, this clonotype turned up many times. This chain joins TRBV4-3 and TRBJ2-5; D not certain. Germline V CDR1 and CDR2: LGHNA, YSLEER. This CDR3 comprises 14 residues. The ends were cut back, 4 bases at V and 5 bases at J, with 14 bases in the middle. The CDR3 bases are TGCGCCAGCAGCCCCGCAGTTTTAGGGGAGACCCAGTACTTC. Translating it yields CASSPAVLGETQYF.

The V gene is TRBV12-3 or TRBV12-4, the J gene TRBJ2-2, with TRBD2 as a possible D gene (5 bases). V gave up 3 bases and J gave up 4 bases, with 9 bases separating them. The CDR3 spans 14 residues. CDR3 amino acids: CASSFSASTGELFF. For the CDR3, the DNA is TGTGCCAGCAGTTTTAGCGCATCCACCGGGGAGCTGTTTTTT.

This chain connects TRBV7-8 to TRBJ2-6; D call uncertain. Germline CDR1 reads SGHVS; CDR2 reads FQNEAQ. Trimming shortened V by 7 bases and J by 4 bases, and 8 bases separated the two germline ends. The CDR3 is 13 amino acids. DNA of the CDR3: TGTGCCAGCACCATGGTCGGGGCCAACGTCCTGACTTTC. Encoded protein: CASTMVGANVLTF.

The V and J genes are TRBV2 and TRBJ2-1; 10 nucleotides agree with TRBD2. Germline CDR1 and CDR2: SNHLY and FYNNEI. J lost 9 bases, V lost 8 bases, and 1 base had no gene match. The CDR3 extends over 11 amino acids. For the CDR3, the DNA is TGTGCCAGCGGACTAGCGGTTGAGCAGTTCTTC. Residues: CASGLAVEQFF.

The chain links TRBV9 to TRBJ2-1; 8 bases line up with TRBD2. The CDR3 loop spans 15 amino acids. The germline CDR1 and CDR2 sequences are SGDLS and YYNGEE. Trimming took 0 bases from V and 9 from J; bases not matched to a gene: 8. The CDR3 nucleotides are TGTGCCAGCAGCGTAGTAGTAGCGGGAATTACTGAGCAGTTCTTC. Protein: CASSVVVAGITEQFF.

V and J are TRBV11-3 and TRBJ2-1; no clear D gene. V lost 5 bases and J lost 4, with 15 bases in between. Germline-derived CDR1 and CDR2 are SGHNT and YENEEA. The CDR3 runs to 15 residues. The CDR3 here is CASSPGWRAYNEQFF. The CDR3 DNA reads TGTGCCAGCAGCCCCGGTTGGAGAGCATACAATGAGCAGTTCTTC. Using reference TRBV11-3 and TRBJ2-1 for the parts outside the CDR3, the full variable domain is EAGVVQSPRYKIIEKKQPVAFWCNPISGHNTLYWYLQNLGQGPELLIRYENEEAVDDSQLPKDRFSAERLKGVDSTLKIQPAELGDSAVYLCASSPGWRAYNEQFFGPGTRLTVL.

The chain links TRBV20-1 to TRBJ2-1, with 8 bases that match TRBD2. J was trimmed by 6 bases and V by 5 bases; bases with no gene match: 9. The germline CDR1 and CDR2 sequences are DFQATT and SNEGSKA (reference sequence). This CDR3 region has 14 residues. The CDR3 DNA reads as TGCAGTGCTCGAGCCCTAGCGGGCCTCAATGAGCAGTTCTTC. Protein: CSARALAGLNEQFF.

Ten or more counts support this clonotype. V is TRBV7-9 and J is TRBJ1-2; a weak D match, TRBD1 (6 bases). V lost 5 bases and J lost 0, with 22 bases in between. The CDR3 loop spans 18 amino acids. Germline assignment: CDR1 SEHNR and CDR2 FQNEAQ (reference sequence). The CDR3 spells CASSATIFRDTSNYGYTF. The CDR3 nucleotides read TGTGCCAGCAGCGCCACGATATTCCGGGACACATCTAACTATGGCTACACCTTC.

DNA of the CDR3: TGCGCCAGCAGCTTGGCCGTGGGGGCCGGGGAGCTGTTTTTT. Translated, it gives CASSLAVGAGELFF. The rearrangement joins TRBV5-1 to TRBJ2-2; D possibly uses TRBD1 or TRBD2 (5 bases each). Germline V lookup: CDR1 SGHRS, CDR2 YFSETQ. Trimming removed 0 bases at V and 6 bases at J, with 9 bases between. CDR3 length: 14 amino acids.

A note on this clonotype: A much larger clonotype is one base distant, so this may be a read error. This chain connects TRBV25-1 to TRBJ2-7; D may be TRBD1 or TRBD2 (6 bases each). From germline, CDR1 is MGHDK and CDR2 SYGVNS. The CDR3 is 15 amino acids. CDR3 bases: TGTGCCAGCAGCGTTGAGGGGGGAAGGTTCTACGGGCAGTACTTC. It translates to CASSVEGGRFYGQYF.

The chain joins TRBV5-6 to TRBJ2-1; D is tentatively TRBD1 or TRBD2 (5 bases each). The CDR3 runs 13 residues. V shed 4 bases and J shed 10 bases, with 15 bases lying between them. CDR1 is SGHDT, CDR2 YYEEEE, per germline. The CDR3 spells CASSIGHSGEQFF. DNA of the CDR3: TGTGCCAGCAGCATAGGACATTCGGGAGAGCAGTTCTTC.

This chain links TRBV20-1 with TRBJ2-7; TRBD1 is a possible D gene (6 bases). The CDR3 spans 13 residues. Germline V gene lookup returns CDR1 DFQATT and CDR2 SNEGSKA (reference sequence). V was cut by 5 bases and J by 3 bases, with 14 bases left in between. The CDR3 is CSAAGTSFYEQYF. DNA for the CDR3: TGCAGTGCTGCCGGGACAAGTTTCTACGAGCAGTACTTC.

The rearrangement links TRBV7-9 to TRBJ1-3, with 7 nucleotides matching TRBD1. The CDR3 is 13 amino acids. The germline CDR1 and CDR2 sequences are SEHNR and FQNEAQ (reference sequence). V lost 5 bases, J lost 8 bases, and 6 bases stayed unmatched. CDR3 DNA: TGTGCCAGCAGCCGCGACAGGGCGGACACCATATATTTT. This translates into CASSRDRADTIYF.

This CDR3 is CATRTSGSNEQYF. CDR3 in DNA: TGTGCCACGAGGACTAGCGGATCCAATGAGCAGTACTTC. This sequence joins TRBV15 and TRBJ2-5; 10 positions agree with TRBD2. There are 13 residues in the CDR3. Germline loops: CDR1 LNHNV, CDR2 YYDKDF (reference sequence). V was clipped by 9 bases and J by 11 bases; unmatched bases: 12.

This clonotype has only one observation. The V gene is TRBV9, the J gene TRBJ1-5; 10 bases map to TRBD1. J gave up 0 bases and V 0 bases, and 3 bases lay outside the gene matches. Looked up from germline, CDR1 is SGDLS and CDR2 is YYNGEE. CDR3 length equals 17 residues. CDR3 nucleotides: TGTGCCAGCAGCGTAGGGGACAGGGGTTTTAGCAATCAGCCCCAGCATTTT. Amino acids: CASSVGDRGFSNQPQHF.

The chain joins TRBV7-9 to TRBJ1-1; D perhaps matches TRBD1 (6 bases). CDR1 SEHNR and CDR2 FQNEAQ come from the germline V gene (reference sequence). The V gene lost 3 bases and the J gene lost 1 base, with 9 bases spanning the gap. CDR3 length: 14 residues. The DNA of the CDR3 is TGTGCCAGCAGCTTGGAACAGGGGAACACTGAAGCTTTCTTT. Translated: CASSLEQGNTEAFF.